This T cell receptor beta chain was identified in a study of T cells in Graves' hyperthyroidism and ophthalmopathy. Overall study results and limits: The majority of expanded thyroid clonotypes above 0.001 also appeared in blood. Ophthalmopathy stood apart from stable hyperthyroidism in a 13 V-J model. The model predicted ophthalmopathy a median around 6.5 months before onset.

Each patient was aged 18 to 65 and had newly diagnosed hyperthyroidism of under 2 months' duration. There were TCR beta CDR3 regions amplified from RNA transcripts. Using the HTBI primer set, a first-round RT-PCR was run on the TCR CDR3. TCRdb ran MiXCR on the multiplex PCR reads and lists one entry per CDR3 protein. The profile covers roughly 740,000 distinct CDR3 sequences, with over 15% appearing a single time and roughly 8% taken by the ten largest. Germline CDR1 DFQATT, CDR2 SNEGSKA (reference sequence). CDR3 length equals 12 residues. V shed 0 bases and J shed 4 bases, with 6 bases lying between them. This clonotype was counted between two and nine times. Its target is not known.

The sequenced material came from blood. The rearrangement joins TRBV20-1 to TRBJ1-2, with no clear D. This sequence was found in a young man with Graves' hyperthyroidism. In DNA form, the CDR3 reads TGCAGTGCTAGAGATCCCTTCTATGGCTACACCTTC. Residues: CSARDPFYGYTF.